This is a list of T cell receptor beta chains from one sample in a study of cytomegalovirus exposure and HLA in healthy donors. Measured with immunoSEQ multiplex PCR; TCRdb has only the in-frame clones, and not every one. This sample yields approximately 150,000 clones, of which approximately 72% are seen a single time; approximately 1.5% belongs to the top ten. Material: PBMCs. These receptors all stem from a man between 50 and 59 years old in good health and CMV-seronegative. The conserved cysteine and the conserved F or W are not part of the CDR3 here. Each record gives: V gene, J gene, CDR3 protein.

v_gene: TRBV4-2; j_gene: TRBJ2-2; CDR3aa: ASSQEGLASGELF
v_gene: TRBV25-1; j_gene: TRBJ2-2; CDR3aa: ASSATANTGELF
v_gene: TRBV5-1; j_gene: TRBJ1-2; CDR3aa: ASSLGLDRAYGYT
v_gene: TRBV6-1; j_gene: TRBJ2-1; CDR3aa: ASTGQNSYNEQF
v_gene: TRBV6-1; j_gene: TRBJ2-5; CDR3aa: ASSEVGQLLLETQY
v_gene: TRBV4-1; j_gene: TRBJ1-5; CDR3aa: ASGRGQGEKQPQH
v_gene: TRBV2; j_gene: TRBJ1-2; CDR3aa: ASSLTGQGAGGYT
v_gene: TRBV25-1; j_gene: TRBJ1-1; CDR3aa: ASSDRTRGLGTEAF
v_gene: TRBV6-4; j_gene: TRBJ2-7; CDR3aa: ASSALRQVGQY
v_gene: TRBV25-1; j_gene: TRBJ2-7; CDR3aa: ASSRGQGHEQY
v_gene: TRBV11-2; j_gene: TRBJ2-7; CDR3aa: ASSSLEWTGPYEQY
v_gene: TRBV4-1; j_gene: TRBJ2-6; CDR3aa: ASSRGTGVSGANVLT
v_gene: TRBV28; j_gene: TRBJ2-2; CDR3aa: ASSFPGTGNPGELF
v_gene: TRBV4-3; j_gene: TRBJ1-6; CDR3aa: ASSQGGKESSYNSPLH
v_gene: TRBV29-1; j_gene: TRBJ2-7; CDR3aa: SAYRGLEQY
v_gene: TRBV5-6; j_gene: TRBJ1-2; CDR3aa: ASSLAQGEGYT
v_gene: TRBV5-1; j_gene: TRBJ1-4; CDR3aa: ASRPTGRNEKLF
v_gene: TRBV5-1; j_gene: .; CDR3aa: ASSPGTGYDDEQY
v_gene: TRBV28; j_gene: TRBJ2-5; CDR3aa: ASSPRGGWQETQY
v_gene: TRBV2; j_gene: TRBJ2-3; CDR3aa: ASRSGTSGTTDTQY
v_gene: TRBV9; j_gene: TRBJ2-5; CDR3aa: ASSVRGGEAGETQY
v_gene: TRBV28; j_gene: TRBJ2-7; CDR3aa: ASTQGGTGTYEQY
v_gene: TRBV6-9; j_gene: TRBJ2-7; CDR3aa: ASSSQYPERAFSYEQY
v_gene: TRBV27; j_gene: TRBJ2-7; CDR3aa: ASSPRLAGSREQY
v_gene: TRBV5-1; j_gene: TRBJ1-3; CDR3aa: ASSQWSSGNIIY
v_gene: TRBV6-1; j_gene: TRBJ2-7; CDR3aa: ANGQGAFYEQC
v_gene: TRBV5-6; j_gene: TRBJ1-1; CDR3aa: ASSLRRVLQNTEAF